Only a few counts were recorded for the clone carrying this T cell receptor (beta chain). The sample comes from a study of blood T cell repertoires in COVID-19. Study as a whole: Samples taken during acute and convalescent COVID-19 were collected in the United States, Italy and Spain.

In the authors' methods: Amplification of reference gene primers was used by the study to estimate nucleated cell counts. Produced via immunoSEQ multiplex PCR; TCRdb's table is partial and in-frame only. The D gene and trimming were derived from the DNA, and the V and J assignments and clone size from that table. The table shows approximately 150,000 clones, with roughly 84% occurring only once. The sequenced sample was peripheral blood. The clonotype was recovered from a man aged 70 or older with active or convalescent COVID-19.

DNA for the CDR3: TGTGCCAGCAGCTCCGGGACAGGGAAAAATCAGCCCCAGCATTTT. Protein sequence: CASSSGTGKNQPQHF. The chain links TRBV13 to TRBJ1-5; the match to TRBD1 covers 9 bases. Germline V CDR1 and CDR2: PRHDT, FYEKMQ (reference sequence). V was clipped by 4 bases and J by 4 bases; unmatched bases: 5. This CDR3 is built from 15 residues.